The 15 T cell receptor beta chains presented below share a single source sample, sequenced in a study of blood T cell repertoires in COVID-19. Sequenced by immunoSEQ multiplex PCR; TCRdb stores in-frame clones only, minus some. The repertoire holds 150,000 to 200,000 clones, with about 86% as singletons. The sequenced sample consisted of peripheral blood. Every receptor here comes from a man in his late teens or twenties with acute or convalescent COVID-19.

This chain connects TRBV3-1 (or the pseudogene TRBV3-2) to TRBJ1-2, with a weak D call TRBD1 (6 bases). The V gene lost 1 base and the J gene lost 2 bases, with 8 bases spanning the gap. Germline lookup yields CDR1 LGHDT and CDR2 YNNKEL (reference sequence). The CDR3 totals 14 residues. CDR3 protein: CASSQAGGNYGYTF. The CDR3 coding sequence is TGTGCCAGCAGCCAAGCGGGGGGCAACTATGGCTACACCTTC.

The chain employs TRBV20-1 and TRBJ2-2; tentatively, D is TRBD1 (5 bases). V was shortened by 3 bases and J by 3 bases, with 17 bases between the two germline ends. CDR1 and CDR2 (germline): DFQATT, SNEGSKA (reference sequence). CDR3 length: 16 amino acids. Here the CDR3 DNA reads TGCAGTGCTAGTTGGGGCGGAGACCCCCACACCGGGGAGCTGTTTTTT. Translating it yields CSASWGGDPHTGELFF.

This clone was picked up a small number of times. CDR3 amino acids: CAVKLGGTTEAFF. The DNA for the CDR3 is TGTGCCGTTAAACTCGGGGGGACCACTGAAGCTTTCTTT. The V call is TRBV12-3 or TRBV12-4, the J call TRBJ1-1; D perhaps matches TRBD1 (5 bases). The CDR3 totals 13 residues. Trimming removed 11 bases from V and 4 bases from J, with 17 bases in between.

This clone has more than one count but fewer than ten. J is TRBJ1-2 and V is TRBV29-1, with 7 bases lining up with TRBD1. V trimming: 6 bases; J trimming: 8 bases; junction bases outside the gene matches: 15. CDR1 and CDR2 (germline): SQVTM, ANQGSEA. The CDR3 consists of 14 residues. The CDR3 here is CSVPYITGTEGYTF. CDR3 bases: TGCAGCGTACCATACATTACCGGGACAGAAGGCTACACCTTC.

The rearrangement links TRBV19 to TRBJ1-5; D possibly corresponds to TRBD1 (6 bases). CDR3 length: 14 residues. V was cut by 6 bases and J by 4 bases, with 13 bases left in between. CDR1 is LNHDA, CDR2 SQIVND, per germline (reference sequence). The CDR3 reads CASRTQGWNQPQHF. As DNA, the CDR3 is TGTGCCAGTAGAACACAGGGTTGGAATCAGCCCCAGCATTTT.

The V gene is TRBV9, the J gene TRBJ2-2; 11 positions agree with TRBD1. CDR3 length equals 15 residues. Germline V gives CDR1 SGDLS, CDR2 YYNGEE. With 2 bases clipped from V and 5 bases from J, the junction kept 2 bases outside the gene matches. CDR3 bases: TGTGCCAGCAGCGTTGGACAGGGGGCTACCGGGGAGCTGTTTTTT. It codes for CASSVGQGATGELFF. The full variable domain, with the rest looked up from reference TRBV9 and TRBJ2-2, is DSGVTQTPKHLITATGQRVTLRCSPRSGDLSVYWYQQSLDQGLQFLIQYYNGEERAKGNILERFSAQQFPDLHSELNLSSLELGDSALYFCASSVGQGATGELFFGEGSRLTVL.

CDR3 nucleotides: TGTGCCAGCAGCCAAAGCGGGGGAAACACAGATACGCAGTATTTT. Its protein product is CASSQSGGNTDTQYF. The chain recombines TRBV4-2 with TRBJ2-3; TRBD2 matches at 8 bases. This CDR3 is built from 15 residues. Germline V gene data show CDR1 as LGHNA and CDR2 as YNFKEQ. With 2 bases clipped from V and 2 bases from J, the junction kept 3 bases outside the gene matches.

This chain uses TRBV18 with TRBJ1-2; D is unresolved. This CDR3 has 17 residues. Deletions cut 4 bases from V and 5 bases from J, with 23 bases between. Germline V gene data show CDR1 as KGHSH and CDR2 as LQKENI. The CDR3 region is CASSQNSGLGSRYGYTF. The CDR3 DNA reads as TGTGCCAGCTCACAGAACAGCGGTCTAGGATCGCGGTATGGCTACACCTTC.

This CDR3 reads CAWRIPGQGRKETQYF. The CDR3 DNA reads as TGTGCCTGGAGAATCCCGGGACAGGGTAGAAAAGAGACCCAGTACTTC. The chain links TRBV30 to TRBJ2-5; TRBD1 agrees at 9 bases. Germline CDR1 is GTSNPN and CDR2 is SVGIG (reference sequence). The CDR3 is 16 residues long. The ends lost 3 bases at V and 3 bases at J; junction bases unmatched: 11.

The chain uses TRBV7-9 and TRBJ1-6; D perhaps matches TRBD1 (6 bases). CDR1 and CDR2 (germline): SEHNR, FQNEAQ (reference sequence). There are 14 residues in the CDR3. Trimming stripped 1 base from V and 9 bases from J, with 10 bases between. The CDR3 loop is CASSLDRDGSPLHF. Here the CDR3 DNA reads TGTGCCAGCAGCTTAGACAGGGACGGTTCACCCCTCCACTTT.

V usage is TRBV19 and J usage is TRBJ1-6; D ambiguous. Trimming took 6 bases from V and 4 from J, leaving 7 bases between them. Germline CDR1 and CDR2: LNHDA and SQIVND (reference sequence). This CDR3 has 13 amino acids. In nucleotides, the CDR3 is TGTGCCAGTAGCGGACTATATAATTCACCCCTCCACTTT. Protein: CASSGLYNSPLHF.

This chain connects TRBV19 to TRBJ1-1, with TRBD1 matching over 8 bases. J was trimmed by 5 bases and V by 1 base; bases with no gene match: 9. This CDR3 contains 16 residues. CDR1 is LNHDA, CDR2 SQIVND, per germline (reference sequence). Here the CDR3 DNA reads TGTGCCAGTAGTATAGGACAGGGGCGATGGGAAACTGAAGCTTTCTTT. Amino acids: CASSIGQGRWETEAFF.

This clone showed up just once. V and J are TRBV30 and TRBJ2-1; 9 bases align to TRBD2. Germline lookup yields CDR1 GTSNPN and CDR2 SVGIG (reference sequence). This CDR3 is 15 amino acids long. Losses at the gene ends were 3 bases for V and 5 bases for J; bases not matched to a gene: 8. Here the CDR3 reads CAWRDGLAINNEQFF. The CDR3 DNA is TGTGCCTGGAGGGACGGACTAGCGATTAACAATGAGCAGTTCTTC.

This chain connects TRBV7-9 to TRBJ2-7; unclear D gene. This CDR3 contains 14 residues. Germline CDR1 SEHNR, CDR2 FQNEAQ (reference sequence). V was pared by 1 base and J by 4 bases, with 11 bases between. The CDR3 DNA is TGTGCCAGCAGCTTAGGGGCAAACAGATACGAGCAGTACTTC. It is translated as CASSLGANRYEQYF. Based on the CDR3 plus reference TRBV7-9 and TRBJ2-7, the full variable domain is DTGVSQNPRHKITKRGQNVTFRCDPISEHNRLYWYRQTLGQGPEFLTYFQNEAQLEKSRLLSDRFSAERPKGSFSTLEIQRTEQGDSAMYLCASSLGANRYEQYFGPGTRLTVT.

This rearrangement joins TRBV19 to TRBJ1-5; no definite D call. The germline V and J ends were trimmed by 4 bases and 0 bases, with 7 bases remaining between them. Germline V gene lookup returns CDR1 LNHDA and CDR2 SQIVND (reference sequence). The CDR3 covers 14 residues. The CDR3 DNA reads as TGTGCCAGTAGTAAGCAATATAGCAATCAGCCCCAGCATTTT. Residues: CASSKQYSNQPQHF.